The subject of this entry is one TCR beta chain. The data originate from a study of blood T cell repertoires in COVID-19. Whole-study context: Material from acute and convalescent COVID-19 was sourced from the United States, Italy and Spain. The analysed material was cDNA or gDNA that came from T cells, B-cell-depleted T cells, or PBMCs.

CDR1 and CDR2 (germline): ENHRY, SYGVKD. Trimming removed 3 bases from V and 0 bases from J, with 5 bases in between. This CDR3 is built from 13 residues. Authors' data handling: It was from reference gene primer amplification that nucleated cell counts were estimated. The protocol was immunoSEQ multiplex PCR, while the TCRdb copy is restricted to in-frame clones and leaves out a portion. The DNA was the basis for D and trimming; V, J and clone size are from that table. The sample records about 250,000 clones, 83% being singletons. The sequencing sample was made of peripheral blood. This sequence joins TRBV10-3 and TRBJ1-1; D call uncertain. The clonotype originates from a human donor in a cohort sampled during active COVID-19. CDR3 sequence: CAISDRMNTEAFF. The CDR3 DNA reads as TGTGCCATCAGTGACAGAATGAACACTGAAGCTTTCTTT.